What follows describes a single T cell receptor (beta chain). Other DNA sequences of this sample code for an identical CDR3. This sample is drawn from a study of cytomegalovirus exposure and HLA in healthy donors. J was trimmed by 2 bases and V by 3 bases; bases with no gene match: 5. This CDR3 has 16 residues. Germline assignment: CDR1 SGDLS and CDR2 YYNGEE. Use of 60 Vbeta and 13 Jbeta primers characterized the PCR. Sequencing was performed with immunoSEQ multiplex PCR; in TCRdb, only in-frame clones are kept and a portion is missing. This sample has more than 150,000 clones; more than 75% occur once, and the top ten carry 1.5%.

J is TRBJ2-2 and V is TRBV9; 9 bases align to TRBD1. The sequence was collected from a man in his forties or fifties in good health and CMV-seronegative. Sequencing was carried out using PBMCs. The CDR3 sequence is CASSAPGQGNTGELFF. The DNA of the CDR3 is TGTGCCAGCAGCGCTCCGGGACAGGGTAACACCGGGGAGCTGTTTTTT.